This entry lists 5 T cell receptor beta chains sequenced from one sample in a study of metastatic and nonmetastatic thyroid tumors. Thyroid surgery took place with no prior treatment in any patient. TCRdb used MiXCR to call clones anew from the PCR reads. The sample yields 37,000 or so clones, 16% seen once. The sequenced sample was blood. These receptor sequences come from a female donor with papillary thyroid cancer or a benign thyroid nodule (not recorded which). Some clones in this sample may be carry-over from other donors' samples.

The table lists this clone with a few counts. One base away lies a much larger clone, so this may be a sequencing read error. This sequence joins TRBV19 and TRBJ1-2; 11 bases align to TRBD1. This CDR3 spans 16 amino acids. CDR1 and CDR2 from the germline V gene are LNHDA and SQIVND (reference sequence). The V segment lost 8 bases and the J segment 5 bases; nucleotides outside the gene matches: 13. In nucleotides, the CDR3 is TGTGCCAGTGTTGGACAGGGGGCGTTTTCCTTGTATGGCTACACCTTC. Protein: CASVGQGAFSLYGYTF.

Many counts were recorded for this clone. This chain connects TRBV28 to TRBJ1-5; possibly TRBD1 for D (5 bases). Deletions cut 7 bases from V and 4 bases from J, with 11 bases between. The CDR3 is made up of 13 amino acids. Germline V gene lookup returns CDR1 MDHEN and CDR2 SYDVKM. The CDR3 coding sequence is TGTGCCAGCATCGAGGGGACGAATCAGCCCCAGCATTTT. It encodes CASIEGTNQPQHF.

There are many counts of this clone. This chain links TRBV6-1 with TRBJ1-4; no clear D. V shed 1 base and J shed 8 bases, with 14 bases lying between them. The CDR3 is made up of 15 amino acids. Germline CDR1 reads MNHNS; CDR2 reads SASEGT. The CDR3 loop reads CASSEGFRQAEKLFF. The CDR3 DNA follows: TGTGCCAGCAGTGAAGGGTTTAGGCAGGCCGAAAAACTGTTTTTT.

This clone has a count of ten or more. The chain couples TRBV2 to TRBJ1-5; D gene uncertain. CDR1 and CDR2 from the germline V gene are SNHLY and FYNNEI. The V end was cut by 3 bases, the J end by 3 bases, with 9 bases between. The CDR3 sequence is 14 residues long. This chain's CDR3 is CASSDSRNNQPQHF. The CDR3, as DNA: TGTGCCAGCAGTGATTCGAGAAACAATCAGCCCCAGCATTTT.

This clone was observed at least ten times. The V call is TRBV7-2, the J call TRBJ2-3; D is unclear. The ends were cut back, 2 bases at V and 0 bases at J, with 6 bases in the middle. The CDR3 length is 14 residues. CDR1 SGHTA and CDR2 FQGNSA come from the germline V gene. This CDR3 reads CASSLQASTDTQYF. CDR3 bases: TGTGCCAGCAGCTTACAAGCAAGCACAGATACGCAGTATTTT.